This TCR beta chain was obtained from a study of shared clonotypes between healthy human individuals. This CDR3 contains 15 residues. The V and J ends lost 2 bases and 5 bases, in that order; junction bases with no gene match: 6. CDR1 and CDR2 (germline): SGHTS, YDEGEE. The assay was immunoSEQ multiplex PCR, and TCRdb's table has in-frame clones only and misses some. Here the sample spans approximately 2.3 million clones, just over 90% being singletons. The chain has TRBV5-8 and TRBJ2-5; 10 bases line up with TRBD2. The TCR originated in a man between 18 and 35 years old in good health. Some clones in this sample may be carry-over from other donors' samples. The sequencing sample was made of naive CD4+ T cells from PBMCs. Specified subset: CD45RA+ positively selected. This CDR3 reads CASSLAGGPWETQYF. For the CDR3, the DNA is TGTGCCAGCAGCTTAGCGGGAGGGCCGTGGGAGACCCAGTACTTC.